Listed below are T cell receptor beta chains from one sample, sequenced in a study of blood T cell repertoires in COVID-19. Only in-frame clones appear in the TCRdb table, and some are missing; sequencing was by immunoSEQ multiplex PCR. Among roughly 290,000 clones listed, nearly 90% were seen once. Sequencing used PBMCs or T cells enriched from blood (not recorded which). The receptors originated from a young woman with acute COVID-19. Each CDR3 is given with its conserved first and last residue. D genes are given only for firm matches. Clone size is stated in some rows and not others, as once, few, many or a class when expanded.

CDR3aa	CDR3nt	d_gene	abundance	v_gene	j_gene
CASRSFGGRSYEQYF	TGTGCCAGCAGATCCTTTGGGGGGAGGTCCTACGAGCAGTACTTC	NA	NA	TRBV7-9	TRBJ2-7
CASSRTGTDTEAFF	TGTGCCAGCAGCCGCACCGGGACAGACACTGAAGCTTTCTTT	TRBD1	NA	TRBV3-1/TRBV3-2	TRBJ1-1
CASSLDSEADTQYF	TGTGCCAGCAGCTTAGACTCAGAGGCAGATACGCAGTATTTT	NA	NA	TRBV5-6	TRBJ2-3
CASSFVGGSNQPQHF	TGTGCCAGTAGTTTCGTGGGGGGGAGCAATCAGCCCCAGCATTTT	NA	NA	TRBV19	TRBJ1-5
CSVAGGSRSDTQYF	TGCAGCGTTGCCGGCGGGAGTCGCTCAGATACGCAGTATTTT	TRBD2	NA	TRBV29-1	TRBJ2-3
CASSLEGRQNTEAFF	TGTGCCAGCAGCTTAGAAGGGAGACAAAACACTGAAGCTTTCTTT	NA	NA	TRBV7-9	TRBJ1-1
CASSSRGTGVYEQYF	TGTGCCAGCAGCTCAAGGGGGACAGGGGTATACGAGCAGTACTTC	TRBD1	few	TRBV5-4	TRBJ2-7
CASSLVREVNTIYF	TGTGCCAGCAGCTTAGTCAGGGAGGTAAACACCATATATTTT	NA	NA	TRBV7-2	TRBJ1-3
CATRTSGSNEQFF	TGTGCCACCAGAACTAGCGGATCCAATGAGCAGTTCTTC	TRBD2	NA	TRBV24-1	TRBJ2-1
CASTGDNYGYTF	TGTGCCAGTACGGGGGACAACTATGGCTACACCTTC	NA	NA	TRBV2	TRBJ1-2
CASSLSGMGYGYTF	TGTGCCAGCAGCTTATCAGGGATGGGGTATGGCTACACCTTC	NA	NA	TRBV13	TRBJ1-2
CASSPSGVDEQFF	TGTGCCAGCAGCCCCTCCGGGGTCGATGAGCAGTTCTTC	NA	NA	TRBV7-9	TRBJ2-1
CAWSVEREKLFF	TGTGCCTGGAGTGTCGAGAGGGAAAAACTGTTTTTT	NA	NA	TRBV30	TRBJ1-4
CASSLGAGNQPQHF	TGTGCCAGCAGCTTAGGGGCAGGGAACCAGCCCCAGCATTTT	NA	NA	TRBV7-9	TRBJ1-5
CASSLFPYTEAFF	TGTGCCAGCAGCTTATTCCCTTACACTGAAGCTTTCTTT	NA	NA	TRBV11-3	TRBJ1-1
CASSFERTSGRGYTGELFF	TGTGCCAGCAGTTTCGAGAGGACTAGCGGGAGAGGGTACACCGGGGAGCTGTTTTTT	TRBD2	NA	TRBV27	TRBJ2-2
CASRPDGKYQPQHF	TGTGCCAGCAGACCCGACGGGAAATATCAGCCCCAGCATTTT	NA	NA	TRBV6-6	TRBJ1-5
CASSREGTEAFF	TGTGCCAGCAGCCGGGAGGGAACTGAAGCTTTCTTT	NA	NA	TRBV27	TRBJ1-1
CASSLTTGIGTDTQYF	TGTGCCAGCAGCTTAACGACAGGGATCGGTACAGATACGCAGTATTTT	TRBD1	NA	TRBV7-3	TRBJ2-3
CASSPLLTGGPQPQHF	TGCGCCAGCAGCCCACTCCTGACAGGGGGCCCTCAGCCCCAGCATTTT	TRBD1	NA	TRBV4-1	TRBJ1-5